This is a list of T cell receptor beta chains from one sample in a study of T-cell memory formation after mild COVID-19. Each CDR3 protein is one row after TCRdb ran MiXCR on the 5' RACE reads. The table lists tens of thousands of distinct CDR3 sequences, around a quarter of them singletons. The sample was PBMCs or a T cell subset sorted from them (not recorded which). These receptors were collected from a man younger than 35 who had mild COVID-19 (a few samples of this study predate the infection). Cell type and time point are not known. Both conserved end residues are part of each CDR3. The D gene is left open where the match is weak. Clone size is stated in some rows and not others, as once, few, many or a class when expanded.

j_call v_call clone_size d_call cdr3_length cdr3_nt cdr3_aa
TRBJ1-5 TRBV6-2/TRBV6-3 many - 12 TGTGCCAGCAGTTCGGGGGCCGCGGGGACGCATTTT CASSSGAAGTHF
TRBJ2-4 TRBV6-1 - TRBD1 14 TGTGCCAGCAGCCCGACAGGGGCCAAAAACATTCAGTACTTC CASSPTGAKNIQYF
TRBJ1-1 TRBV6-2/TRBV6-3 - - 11 TGTGCCAGCACCACAGGGAGTGAAGCTTTCTTT CASTTGSEAFF
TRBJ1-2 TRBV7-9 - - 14 TGTGCCAGCAGCCCAGGGACTTTTTACTATGGCTACACCTTC CASSPGTFYYGYTF
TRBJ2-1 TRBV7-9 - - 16 TGTGCCAGCAGCCCCCTCCCGCAGGTGGCCTACAATGAGCAGTTCTTC CASSPLPQVAYNEQFF
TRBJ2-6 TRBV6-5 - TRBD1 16 TGTGCCAGCAGTCAACCGGACAGGGCTGGGGCCAACGTCCTGACTTTC CASSQPDRAGANVLTF
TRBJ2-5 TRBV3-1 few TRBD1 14 TGTGCCAGCAGCCAAGATCCAGGGGGAGAGACCCAGTACTTC CASSQDPGGETQYF
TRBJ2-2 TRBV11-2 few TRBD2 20 TGTGCCAGCAGCTCCCTCCCTGGTGGTAGCGGGGGGGCGAACAGCGGGGAGCTGTTTTTT CASSSLPGGSGGANSGELFF
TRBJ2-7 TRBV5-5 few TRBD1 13 TGTGCCAGCAGCTTCGGGACAGGCGGCGAGCAGTACTTC CASSFGTGGEQYF
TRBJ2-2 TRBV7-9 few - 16 TGTGCCAGCAGCTTAGAAGGAACAGGGTTCCCCGGGGAGCTGTTTTTT CASSLEGTGFPGELFF
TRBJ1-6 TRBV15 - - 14 TGTGCCACCACCGCTCCGGGGGTGAGTTCACCCCTCCACTTT CATTAPGVSSPLHF
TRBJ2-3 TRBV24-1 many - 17 TGTGCCACCAGTGATTTTCCGGAAGGGCCAAGCGCAGATACGCAGTATTTT CATSDFPEGPSADTQYF
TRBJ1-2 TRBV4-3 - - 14 TGCGCCAGCAGCCAAGACGGTACCTCCTATGGCTACACCTTC CASSQDGTSYGYTF
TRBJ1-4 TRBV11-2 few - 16 TGTGCCAGCAGCCCTGAGACGGGGGGGACTAATGAAAAACTGTTTTTT CASSPETGGTNEKLFF
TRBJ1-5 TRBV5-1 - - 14 TGCGCCAGCAGCTACCACCCAGGGGATCAGCCCCAGCATTTT CASSYHPGDQPQHF
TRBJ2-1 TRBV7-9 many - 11 TGTGCCAGCAGCTCTTTGGATGAGCAGTTCTTC CASSSLDEQFF
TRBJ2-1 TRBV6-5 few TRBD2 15 TGTGCCAGCAGTTACGGGCTAGCGGGGGTTAATGAGCAGTTCTTC CASSYGLAGVNEQFF
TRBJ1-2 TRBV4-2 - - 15 TGTGCCAGCAGCCAAGATCAAGGACAGCCCTATGTCTACACCTTC CASSQDQGQPYVYTF
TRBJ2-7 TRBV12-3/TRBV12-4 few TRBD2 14 TGTGCCAGCAGTTTTACTAGCGCGTCCTACGAGCAGTACTTC CASSFTSASYEQYF
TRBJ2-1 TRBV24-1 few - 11 TGTGCCACCAGTGCCTCCAGTGAGCAGTTCTTC CATSASSEQFF
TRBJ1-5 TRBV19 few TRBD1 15 TGTGCCAGTAGTGGAACAGGGGGACTTAATCAGCCCCAGCATTTT CASSGTGGLNQPQHF
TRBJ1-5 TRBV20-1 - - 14 TGCAGTGCTAGCCCGACTGTAAGAGGTCAGCCCCAGCATTTT CSASPTVRGQPQHF
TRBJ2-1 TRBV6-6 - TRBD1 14 TGTGCCAGCAGTTACTCAAGGACAGGGAATGAGCAGTTCTTC CASSYSRTGNEQFF
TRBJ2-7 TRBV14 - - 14 TGTGCCAGCAGCCAAGAGGGCCGCAATAGCGAGCAGTACTTC CASSQEGRNSEQYF
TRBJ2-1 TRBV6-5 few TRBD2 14 TGTGCCAGCAGTTTTGCTAGCGGCTACAATGAGCAGTTCTTC CASSFASGYNEQFF
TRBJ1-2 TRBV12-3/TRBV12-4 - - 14 TGTGCCAGCAGTTTAGGAGGGGTCAACTATGGCTACACCTTC CASSLGGVNYGYTF
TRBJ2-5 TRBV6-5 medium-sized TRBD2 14 TGTGCCAGCAGTTACAGCGGGGGGGGGGAGACCCAGTACTTC CASSYSGGGETQYF
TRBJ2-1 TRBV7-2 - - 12 TGTGCCAGCAGCTTCGCAGGCAATGAGCAGTTCTTC CASSFAGNEQFF
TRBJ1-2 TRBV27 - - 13 TGTGCCAGCAGTTTATTTTCAGGCTATGGCTACACCTTC CASSLFSGYGYTF
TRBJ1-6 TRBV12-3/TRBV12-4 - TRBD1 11 TGTGCCAGCAGCCTCGGGACAGGAGTCCACTTT CASSLGTGVHF
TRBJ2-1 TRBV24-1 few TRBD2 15 TGTGCCACCAGCACCAGCGGGGGGACCTACAATGAGCAGTTCTTC CATSTSGGTYNEQFF
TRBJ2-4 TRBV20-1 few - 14 TGCAGTGCTAGAGTACAGACCAGGAAGGACATTCAGTACTTC CSARVQTRKDIQYF
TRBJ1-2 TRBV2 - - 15 TGTGCCAGCAGCCCGAGGGTGGACGGCCCCTATGGCTACACCTTC CASSPRVDGPYGYTF
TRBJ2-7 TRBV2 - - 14 TGTGCCAGCAGTGGTCTCAAAGGACAACAATTTCAGTACTTC CASSGLKGQQFQYF
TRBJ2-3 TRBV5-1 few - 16 TGCGCCAGCAGTCTGACTAGTCCCATCGGGAGAGATACGCAGTATTTT CASSLTSPIGRDTQYF
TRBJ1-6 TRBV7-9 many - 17 TGTGCCAGCAGCTCCTCTTACAGAGGCTCCTATAATTCACCCCTCCACTTT CASSSSYRGSYNSPLHF
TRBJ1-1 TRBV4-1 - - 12 TGCGCCAGCAGTACTGGGGGAACTGAAGCTTTCTTT CASSTGGTEAFF
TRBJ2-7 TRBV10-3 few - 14 TGTGCCATCAGGGCTACGGGGGGCCCTCCGAAGCAGTACTTC CAIRATGGPPKQYF
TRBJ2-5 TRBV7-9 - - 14 TGTGCCAGCAGCTTAAGGGGGGGAAGTGAGACCCAGTACTTC CASSLRGGSETQYF
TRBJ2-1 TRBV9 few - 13 TGTGCCAGCGGGACGAGCTCCTACAATGAGCAGTTCTTC CASGTSSYNEQFF
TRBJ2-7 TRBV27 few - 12 TGTGCCAGCAGCCAAGACAGTGGCGAGCAGTACTTC CASSQDSGEQYF
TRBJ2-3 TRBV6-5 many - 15 TGTGCCAGCAGTTCGACAGGCGGGCATGGAGATACGCAGTATTTT CASSSTGGHGDTQYF
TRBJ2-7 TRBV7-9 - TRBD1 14 TGTGCCAGCAGCTTAGAGGGGACAGCCTACGAGCAGTACTTC CASSLEGTAYEQYF
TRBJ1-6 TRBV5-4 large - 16 TGTGCCAGCAGGGCCATGAAGGGCTCCTATAATTCACCCCTCCACTTT CASRAMKGSYNSPLHF
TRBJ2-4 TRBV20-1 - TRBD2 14 TGCAGTGCTACTCCCAGCGGGGGGAAAAACATTCAGTACTTC CSATPSGGKNIQYF
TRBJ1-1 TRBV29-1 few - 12 TGCAGCGTTGGTAGGATGAACACTGAAGCTTTCTTT CSVGRMNTEAFF
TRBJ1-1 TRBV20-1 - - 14 TGCAGTGCTATTAAGACAGGTTACAACACTGAAGCTTTCTTT CSAIKTGYNTEAFF
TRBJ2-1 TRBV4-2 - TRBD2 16 TGTGCCAGCAGCCATCGAGCGGGGGGGCTTGGGCATGAGCAGTTCTTC CASSHRAGGLGHEQFF
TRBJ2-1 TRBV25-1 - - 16 TGTGCCAGCAGTGAAACCTCCTACGTCTCCTACAATGAGCAGTTCTTC CASSETSYVSYNEQFF
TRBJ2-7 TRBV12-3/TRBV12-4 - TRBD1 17 TGTGCCAGCAGTTCTCCCTTATTGGGACAGGTCTCCTACGAGCAGTACTTC CASSSPLLGQVSYEQYF
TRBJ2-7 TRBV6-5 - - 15 TGTGCCAGCAGTTACGGGACAACCCACTCCTACGAGCAGTACTTC CASSYGTTHSYEQYF
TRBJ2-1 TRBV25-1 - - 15 TGTGCCAGCAGTGTGGCGGGGGCAAGAGGAAATGAGCAGTTCTTC CASSVAGARGNEQFF
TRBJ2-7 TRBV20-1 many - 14 TGCAGTGCTAGAAGTAGGGGAAGCTCCTACGAGCAGTACTTC CSARSRGSSYEQYF
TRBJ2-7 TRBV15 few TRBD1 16 TGTGCCACCAGCAGATCCTGGGACAGGGGAGGTGACGAGCAGTACTTC CATSRSWDRGGDEQYF
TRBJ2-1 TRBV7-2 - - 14 TGTGCCAGCAGCTCTCGTTCCGGTGGGAATGAGCAGTTCTTC CASSSRSGGNEQFF
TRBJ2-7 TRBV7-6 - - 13 TGTGCCAGCGGCACAGGGAGAGACTACGAGCAGTACTTC CASGTGRDYEQYF
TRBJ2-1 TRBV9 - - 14 TGTGCCAGCAGCAGTAGCGGCTCCTACAATGAGCAGTTCTTC CASSSSGSYNEQFF